This T cell receptor beta chain appears in the sequencing data of a study of beta chain features in type 1 diabetes. Notes on the study in general: Shortening that was moderate but significant affected the TCRB CDR3s of Type 1 diabetes patients in all four CD4+ subsets.

The CDR3 totals 18 residues. Trimming removed 4 bases from V and 6 bases from J; junction bases left unmatched: 15. From germline, CDR1 is SGHDN and CDR2 FVKESK. This clone has just a few counts. The antigen remains unidentified. Blood was drawn once from each donor into heparinised tubes. The draws averaged approximately 120 mL. Expressed TCRB transcripts were sequenced because the entire RNA isolate underwent reverse transcription. Data came from immunoSEQ multiplex PCR; TCRdb stores just in-frame clones and leaves some out. The sample holds 93,000 or so clones; under 30% are singletons and the top ten take less than 0.65%.

The specimen sequenced was central memory CD4+ T cells from blood. V is TRBV14 and J is TRBJ1-1; the match to TRBD1 covers 12 bases. The sequence was obtained from a woman under 30 with type 1 diabetes. The CDR3 DNA is TGTGCCAGCAGCCTATCTTACGGGACAGGGGGCGTTCGCGCTGAAGCTTTCTTT. Translating gives CASSLSYGTGGVRAEAFF. Full variable domain (remainder filled in from reference TRBV14 and TRBJ1-1): EAGVTQFPSHSVIEKGQTVTLRCDPISGHDNLYWYRRVMGKEIKFLLHFVKESKQDESGMPNNRFLAERTGGTYSTLKVQPAELEDSGVYFCASSLSYGTGGVRAEAFFGQGTRLTVV.